This note documents a single T cell receptor beta chain sequence. This clone showed up just a few times. Its antigen remains undetermined. The record has no base qualities; no much larger clone is one base away. Trimming leaves V shorter by 2 bases and J shorter by 3 bases, with the junction holding 7 bases beyond the gene matches. Including the terminal cysteine and phenylalanine, the CDR3 comprises 16 residues. The CDR3 DNA has 48 bases and is translated from base 1. Based on the germline V gene, the CDR1 and CDR2 sequences are SGHDT and YYEEEE. To prepare the library, the immunoSEQ multiplex PCR assay was applied. The study's processing was this. A statistical classification framework was built to diagnose cytomegalovirus status from the catalog of TCR beta chain sequences. The immuneACCESS repertoire file appears here via TCRdb, limited to in-frame rearrangements. These files lack a portion of the clones; in checked studies, under half of the deficit traces to unresolved V genes, and the cause of the others is not known. V, J and clone size derive from that table, while D and trimming were established from the DNA sequence. The sample includes under 200,000 clones, with about 81% observed a single time. The ten largest account for around 1.2% of the sample.

Separate from the approximately 700-subject first cohort, the validation cohort of 120 subjects was the group to which the donors belonged. This sample is drawn from a study of cytomegalovirus exposure and HLA in healthy donors (dated by TCRdb to about 2017). Some background on the complete study: According to a later analysis, the approximately 130 validation repertoires were produced on the same platform as the 666 repertoires of the first cohort. The study aimed to test whether signatures of past pathogen exposure could be identified by cataloging public T cell receptors. In addition to the first cohort of 666 subjects, a separate validation cohort of approximately 110 different subjects was used. To predict cytomegalovirus infection status, the study brought together high-throughput TCR immunosequencing, statistical association of individual TCRs with disease status, and machine learning.

The full study reports these points: The classifier was reported to diagnose cytomegalovirus status with high specificity and sensitivity in both the original and validation cohorts. In the study, 150 to 200 TCR beta chains were listed as associated with cytomegalovirus. A few of the identified cytomegalovirus-associated TCR beta chains were confirmed in vitro to be specific for cytomegalovirus antigens. According to the authors, the approach could potentially be generalized to other disease states and immunological phenotypes. A later analysis found that TCRs clustered in the first cohort also tended to co-occur in the approximately 120 validation repertoires, with just under 95% of cluster scores above 0. While some public TCRs were present in many individuals, most TCR sequences turned up only very rarely across donors. All 120 or so repertoires were used to score co-occurrence in the validation cohort in a later analysis, because that analysis had no HLA typing for the cohort.

This TCR was recovered from a woman in her 30s in good health and CMV-seronegative. The chain uses TRBV5-6 and TRBJ1-3, and 8 bases in between align with TRBD1. The sequencing input was PBMCs. The DNA is as follows: TGTGCCAGCAGCTTAAGGACAGGGTATAATGGAAACACCATATATTTT. Protein translation: CASSLRTGYNGNTIYF. Reference TRBV5-6 and TRBJ1-3 proteins supply the regions before and after the CDR3; the full variable domain is: DAGVTQSPTHLIKTRGQQVTLRCSPKSGHDTVSWYQQALGQGPQFIFQYYEEEERQRGNFPDRFSGHQFPNYSSELNVNALLLGDSALYLCASSLRTGYNGNTIYFGEGSWLTVV.